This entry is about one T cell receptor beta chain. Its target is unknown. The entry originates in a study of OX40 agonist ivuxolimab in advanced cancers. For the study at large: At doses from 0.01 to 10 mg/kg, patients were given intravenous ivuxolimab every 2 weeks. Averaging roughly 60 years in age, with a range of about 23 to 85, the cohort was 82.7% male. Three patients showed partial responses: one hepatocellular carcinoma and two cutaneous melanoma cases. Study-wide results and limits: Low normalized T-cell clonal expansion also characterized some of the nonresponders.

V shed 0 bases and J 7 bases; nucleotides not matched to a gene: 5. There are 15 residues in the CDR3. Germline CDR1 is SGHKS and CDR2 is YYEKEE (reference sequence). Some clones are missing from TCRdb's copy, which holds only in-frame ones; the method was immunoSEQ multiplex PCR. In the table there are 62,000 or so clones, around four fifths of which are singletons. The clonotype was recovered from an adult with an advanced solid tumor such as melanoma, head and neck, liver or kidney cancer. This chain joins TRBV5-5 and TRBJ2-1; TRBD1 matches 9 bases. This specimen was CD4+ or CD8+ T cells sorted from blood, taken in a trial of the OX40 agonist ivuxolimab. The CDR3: CASSLEGTGRNEQFF. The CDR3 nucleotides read TGTGCCAGCAGCTTGGAAGGGACAGGGCGGAATGAGCAGTTCTTC.